This record covers a single TCR beta chain. When the RNA was reverse transcribed, random hexamers were used with an input of about 0.5 to 1 ug. Across 54 Vbeta and 13 Jbeta, immunoSEQ multiplex PCR amplified TCR beta CDR3. TCRdb ran MiXCR on the immunoSEQ multiplex PCR reads and lists one entry per CDR3 protein. This sample has roughly 200,000 distinct CDR3 sequences, with roughly 94% found just once. This specimen belongs to a study of CD8 T cells in Susac syndrome. In germline, CDR1 is SQVTM, CDR2 ANQGSEA. The CDR3 consists of 13 residues. Between the trimmed V and J ends, which lost 5 bases and 0 bases, there was a span of 11 bases. In blood CD8+ and CD4+ T cells, TCR beta underwent sequencing.

The sample consisted of CD4+ T cells from PBMCs. The receptor was isolated from a human donor with Susac syndrome. The chain couples TRBV29-1 to TRBJ2-7, with D possibly being TRBD1 (5 bases). The CDR3 reads CSVSQGTSYEQYF. The CDR3 nucleotides are TGCAGCGTTTCTCAGGGAACCTCCTACGAGCAGTACTTC.